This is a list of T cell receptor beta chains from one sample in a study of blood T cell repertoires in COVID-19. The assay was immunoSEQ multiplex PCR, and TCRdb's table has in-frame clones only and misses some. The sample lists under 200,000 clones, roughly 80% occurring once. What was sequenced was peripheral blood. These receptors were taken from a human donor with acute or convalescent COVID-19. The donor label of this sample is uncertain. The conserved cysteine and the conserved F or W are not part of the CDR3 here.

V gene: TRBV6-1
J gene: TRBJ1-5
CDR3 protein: ASSDDRDQPQH

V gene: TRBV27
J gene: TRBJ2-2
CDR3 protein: ASSLSGQAPGELF

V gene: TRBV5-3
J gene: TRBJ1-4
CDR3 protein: ARSPLAANEKLF

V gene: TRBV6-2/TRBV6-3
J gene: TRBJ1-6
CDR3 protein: ASSSTGFGNSPLH

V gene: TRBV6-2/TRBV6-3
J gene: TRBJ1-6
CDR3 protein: ASSSTGRGLSYNSPLH

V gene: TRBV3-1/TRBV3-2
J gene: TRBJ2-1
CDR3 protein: ASSRTGLAVYNEQF

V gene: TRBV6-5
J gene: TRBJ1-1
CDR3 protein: ASSSAGTEAF

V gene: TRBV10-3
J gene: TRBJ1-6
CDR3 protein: AISGGSGAVSYNSPLH

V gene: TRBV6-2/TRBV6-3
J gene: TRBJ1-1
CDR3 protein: ASSYARGTFEAF

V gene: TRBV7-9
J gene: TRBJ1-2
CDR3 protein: ASSRTGGANGYT

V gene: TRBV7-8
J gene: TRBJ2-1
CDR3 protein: ASSLRSGEVGEQF

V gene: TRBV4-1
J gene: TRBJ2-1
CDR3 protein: ASSQTSGSPYNEQF

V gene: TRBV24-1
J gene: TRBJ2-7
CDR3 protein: ATSTPPGQTYEQY

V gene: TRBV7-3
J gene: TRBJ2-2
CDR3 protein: ASSLVGRGNTGELF

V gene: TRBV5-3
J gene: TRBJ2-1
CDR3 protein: ARSRAGTGGGDEQF

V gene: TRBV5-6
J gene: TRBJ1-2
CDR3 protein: ASSLDFYGYT

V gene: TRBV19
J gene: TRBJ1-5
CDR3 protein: ASIAYEGCRIRGYSNQPQH

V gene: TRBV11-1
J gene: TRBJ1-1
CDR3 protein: ASRPTGDRERAF

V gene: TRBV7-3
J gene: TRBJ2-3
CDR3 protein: ASSFAGVDTQY

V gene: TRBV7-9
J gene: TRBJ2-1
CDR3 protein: ASSWVRLLEGNEQF

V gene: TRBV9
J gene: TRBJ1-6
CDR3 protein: ASSVGTLHNSPLH

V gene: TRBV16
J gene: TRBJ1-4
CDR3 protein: ASSQTRASTNEKLF

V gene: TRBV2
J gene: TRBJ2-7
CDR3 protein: ASSELAKSYEQY

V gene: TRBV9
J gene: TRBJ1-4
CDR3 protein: ASSTNGEKLF

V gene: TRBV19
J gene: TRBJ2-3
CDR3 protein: ASRDPSGVADTQY

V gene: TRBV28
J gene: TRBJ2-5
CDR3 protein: ASNPQGRGETQY

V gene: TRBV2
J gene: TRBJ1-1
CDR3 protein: ASQAGQGILNTEAF

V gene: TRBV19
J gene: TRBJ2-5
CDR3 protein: ASSITAGVGRQVQGTQY

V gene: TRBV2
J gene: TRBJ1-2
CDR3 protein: ASGWGPGNYGYT

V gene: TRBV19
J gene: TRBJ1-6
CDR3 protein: ASSKDSLSSYNSPLH

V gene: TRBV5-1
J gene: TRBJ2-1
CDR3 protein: ASSLGLAGEGEQF

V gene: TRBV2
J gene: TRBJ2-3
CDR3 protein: ASITTDYTDTQY

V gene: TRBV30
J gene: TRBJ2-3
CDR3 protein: ASIAGGTDTQY

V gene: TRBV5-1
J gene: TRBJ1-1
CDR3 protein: ASSRRGGKDTEAF

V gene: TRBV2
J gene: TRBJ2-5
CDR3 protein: ASSAGTGGGETQY

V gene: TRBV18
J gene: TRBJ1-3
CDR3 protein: ASSPRTQSSGNTIY

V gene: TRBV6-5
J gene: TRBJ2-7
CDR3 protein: ASDDGVSYEQY

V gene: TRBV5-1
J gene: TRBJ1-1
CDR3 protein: ASSLEWASNTEAF

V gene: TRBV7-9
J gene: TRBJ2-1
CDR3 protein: ASTSLDRVSNEQF

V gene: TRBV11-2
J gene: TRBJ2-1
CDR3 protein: ASSLGQGYYNEQF

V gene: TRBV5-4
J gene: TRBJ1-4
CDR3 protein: ASSSRSGGANEKLF

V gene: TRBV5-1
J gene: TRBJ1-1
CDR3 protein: ASSLEGHRGMNTEAF

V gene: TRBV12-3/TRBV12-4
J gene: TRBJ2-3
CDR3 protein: ASSASGGPAQY

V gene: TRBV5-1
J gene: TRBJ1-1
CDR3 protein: ASSLIRTDTEAF

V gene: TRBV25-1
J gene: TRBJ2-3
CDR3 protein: ASSVLFGTGTDTQY

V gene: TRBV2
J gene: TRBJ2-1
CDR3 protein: ASSPRDKGYEQF

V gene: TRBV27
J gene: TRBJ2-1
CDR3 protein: ASSLGLGGVNEQF

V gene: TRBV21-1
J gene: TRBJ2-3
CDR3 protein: ASSRPGRDTQY

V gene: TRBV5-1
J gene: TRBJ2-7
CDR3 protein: ASSLDSGRDEQY

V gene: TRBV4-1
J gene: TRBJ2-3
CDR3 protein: ASSQEGGFRSDTQY

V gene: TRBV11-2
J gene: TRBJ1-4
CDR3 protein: ASSSPSSGGGHEKLF

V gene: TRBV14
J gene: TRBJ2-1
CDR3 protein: ASSQVLSFYGSHEQF

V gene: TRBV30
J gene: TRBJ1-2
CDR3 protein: AWSVRGGRGGYT

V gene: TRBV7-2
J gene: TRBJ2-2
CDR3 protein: ASSFEMDTGELF

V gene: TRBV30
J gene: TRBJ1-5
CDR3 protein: AWSDRGGQPQH

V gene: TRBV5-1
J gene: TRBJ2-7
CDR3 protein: ASSYGGQGGHEQY

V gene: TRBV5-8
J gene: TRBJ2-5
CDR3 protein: ASSLWSGETQY

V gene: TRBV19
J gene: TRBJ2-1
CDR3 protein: ASSIEGAGGNEQF

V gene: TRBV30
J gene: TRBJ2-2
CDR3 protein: AWSVLRGTGELF

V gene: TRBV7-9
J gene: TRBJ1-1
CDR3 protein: ASSRGRNTEAF